This T cell receptor beta chain was recorded in a study of cytomegalovirus exposure and HLA in healthy donors (dated 2017 in TCRdb). Background on the whole study: According to an earlier analysis of 550 to 750 of the donors, roughly 180 million T cells yielded 120 million or so unique TCR beta sequences and 250 to 350 Gb of sequence data. Roughly 300 gigabases of sequencing data and 70 million to 100 million unique TCR sequences made up an early release that covered several hundred HLA-typed donors. The genetic ancestry cluster associated with self-reported Caucasian donors included approximately 85% of the roughly 400 genotyped donors. The study aimed to test whether signatures of past pathogen exposure could be identified by cataloging public T cell receptors. The study profiled the T cell repertoires of hundreds of subjects by immunosequencing and related them to cytomegalovirus serostatus. Besides the first cohort of 550 to 750 subjects, a separate validation cohort made up of some 110 different subjects was used. High-throughput TCR immunosequencing, statistical association of individual TCRs with disease status, and machine learning were combined to predict cytomegalovirus infection status. A later analysis re-examined previously published TCR beta repertoires from 600 to 700 donors and added high-resolution HLA genotyping to investigate patterns of TCR occurrence. Rather than using new phenotypic data, the later analysis identified candidate immune exposures from TCR beta sequences and from how often those sequences occurred across donors. In an earlier analysis of more than 550 of the donors, high-throughput TCR beta sequencing was used to judge whether each TCR beta V gene segment behaved as functional or pseudogenic. Alongside the repertoire data, information on donor age, sex, ethnicity and CMV serostatus was compiled. In a later genetic analysis, genome-wide SNP genotypes for about 65% of the 666 donors were used, and that subset was treated as a discovery cohort. All discovery cohort repertoires had been generated on a single sequencing platform. HLA typing covered class I and class II loci at four-digit resolution. The number of typed donors differed by locus: 629-630 for A, B, C, DRB1 and DQB1; approximately 530 for DQA1; fewer than 610 for DPA1; and around 450 for DPB1. Roughly 5 DR-DQ haplotypes were handled as single units for association and clustering, since linkage in the cohort was strong. Among a few hundred genotyped donors of the cohort, an average of about 240,000 unique TCR beta nucleotide sequences were sequenced per donor, around 20% of them non-productive.

For this clone: Its antigen target is currently unknown. The record has no base qualities; no much larger clone is one base away.

The library was obtained by the immunoSEQ multiplex PCR assay. The multiplex PCR relied on a mix of 60 forward primers for TCR Vbeta segments and 13 reverse primers for TCR Jbeta segments. Amplification of the CDR3 region of rearranged TCR beta genes was performed with a multiplex PCR assay on genomic DNA. On the Illumina HiSeq System, the amplified TCR beta libraries were sequenced as 87-base-pair reads. The authors' pipeline ran thus. A later analysis counted some 74 million unique TCR beta chains across the roughly 700 repertoires, and around 9.9 million of these chains were shared by at least two donors. Raw reads were error-corrected and collapsed into unique sequences with a nearest-neighbor algorithm that merged closely related sequences to remove PCR and sequencing errors. CDR3 sequences were aligned to IMGT reference sequences to assign V, D and J gene segments. For a sequence to be retained, at least a six-nucleotide match to both a V gene segment and a J gene segment was required. Rearrangements were classified as productive when the CDR3 lacked stop codons and remained in frame with V and J, and all other rearrangements were classified as non-productive. CDR3 was defined according to IMGT convention as the region running from the second conserved V-encoded cysteine to the conserved J-encoded phenylalanine. The earlier analysis of some 580 of the donors excluded any sequence lacking an unambiguous match to a single V gene segment. An earlier analysis of approximately 590 of the donors called V segments functional above 56.7% productive rearrangements and segregating when the between-donor standard deviation exceeded 5%. A statistical classification framework was built for diagnosing cytomegalovirus status from the catalog of TCR beta chain sequences. V and J gene assignment, in a later analysis, came from comparing TCR nucleotide sequences with IMGT/GENE-DB human TR gene sequences. The TCRdist pipeline was used in a later analysis to assign CDR3 sequences and most-parsimonious VDJ recombination scenarios. In a later analysis, every TCR beta chain was defined by the combination of its CDR3 amino acid sequence and its V-gene family, and reads without a unique V-gene family were dropped. To address suspected cross-contamination and a sequencing artifact, a later analysis removed around 590 highly shared, low-generation-probability nucleotide sequences. In a later analysis, a clonal expansion index for each public chain was calculated from normalized within-repertoire ranks of inferred template counts. In a later analysis, generation probabilities were computed with a VDJ recombination model fitted to out-of-frame rearrangements, and the resulting probabilities were checked against IGoR. In a later analysis, hypergeometric tests were used to score TCR-TCR, TCR-HLA and TCR-CMV co-occurrence, with a repertoire-size bias correction applied to TCR pairs. To estimate false discovery rates, a later analysis permuted the HLA or CMV assignments 20 times. In a later analysis, co-occurring TCRs were grouped with DBSCAN, and TCRdist sequence similarity was added when clustering was performed within HLA-allele-positive subsets. Co-occurrence clustering excluded repertoires with fewer than 30,000 or more than 120,000 public chains, plus five with anomalous nucleotide sharing. TCRdb's version of the immuneACCESS table is confined to in-frame rearrangements and falls short of the full clone set. An unresolved V gene accounts for under half of the shortfall where checked; the remainder is of unknown origin. D and trimming were read from the DNA, whereas the V and J calls and clone size are those reported in that table. For this sample the table gives more than 150,000 clones, of which roughly four fifths were detected only once. The leading ten clones occupy 1.6% of the sample.

The full study reports these points: The only immune exposure information available for the cohort was CMV serostatus. Because some donors lacked HLA typing at each locus, the association tests relied only on the typed subset. In a later analysis, the rate of TCR association differed among HLA loci, with DRB1 alleles having the most associated TCRs and HLA-C alleles having the fewest. In a later genetic analysis, a missense DCLRE1C variant was associated with V-gene and J-gene trimming of TCR beta chains, and the association was replicated in an independent cohort. Across donors, most TCR sequences were observed very rarely, whereas some public TCRs were present in many individuals. Compared with the roughly 670-donor mean, donors in an Asian-associated ancestry cluster had fewer N-insertions in productive TCRs, according to a later genetic analysis. The classifier was reported to diagnose cytomegalovirus status with high specificity and sensitivity in both the original and validation cohorts. Roughly uniform sequencing depth across donors was assumed in presence/absence analyses, although this assumption may not hold. A further reported finding was that TCR beta sequences accurately predicted the HLA-A and HLA-B alleles for most subjects in the first cohort. In vitro tests confirmed that a few of the cytomegalovirus-associated TCR beta chains recognize cytomegalovirus antigens. In an earlier analysis of some 640 of the donors, most TCR beta V segments were observed in productive rearrangements about 87% or about 30% of the time, broadly matching IMGT annotations. A later analysis found that HLA-associated TCR beta chains were more clonally expanded and had lower generation probabilities than equally common non-associated chains. Assigning TCR associations to individual alleles was difficult when HLA alleles, especially DR and DQ, strongly co-occurred. The study listed 150 to 200 TCR beta chains as associated with cytomegalovirus. The earlier analysis of fewer than 750 of the donors excluded around 17 rarely observed V segments, including chromosome 9 orphons, because counts were too low. According to a later analysis, most CMV-associated TCR beta chains appeared to be HLA-restricted, and the HLA associations seemed to be driven largely by CMV exposure. The authors suggested that the approach could potentially be extended to other disease states and immunological phenotypes. Several of the top co-occurrence clusters appeared to be linked to parvovirus B19, influenza, CMV and Epstein-Barr virus, according to a later analysis. Linkage disequilibrium might explain the correlated functional status among segregating V segments, but an unknown experimental factor could not be excluded. In a later analysis, some 17,000 TCR beta sequences were associated with specific HLA alleles at a false discovery rate of 0.05. A group of highly shared sequence variants was considered likely to be a technical artifact of the sequencing pipeline. This cohort had only TCR beta chains sequenced, and the lack of alpha or paired-chain data limited which features could be detected.

The cohort consisted of fewer than 700 healthy bone marrow donors. At the time of sampling, all cohort members were nominally healthy, though unrecorded immune exposures were likely present. The donor was CMV seronegative and was included in the group of about 400 seronegative cohort members. Each donor provided a peripheral blood sample, and peripheral blood mononuclear cells were used for TCR beta sequencing. Genomic DNA was extracted from the blood cell samples with the Qiagen DNeasy Blood Extraction Kit. Material for sequencing was PBMCs. This TCR was sampled from a man aged 50 to 60 in good health and CMV-seronegative.

The DNA is as follows: TGTGCCAGCAGTTACGGGGGGTCGAGCACTGAAGCTTTCTTT. Its amino acids are CASSYGGSSTEAFF. The chain employs TRBV6-5 and TRBJ1-1; the D gene is perhaps TRBD1, on 5 matching bases. Reading the germline V gene gives CDR1 MNHEY and CDR2 SVGAGI. The cysteine opens and the phenylalanine closes a CDR3 of 14 amino acids. The read is trimmed to its CDR3 DNA, 42 bases read in frame from base 1. Trimming takes 2 bases from V and 4 bases from J, and the germline ends sit 11 bases apart.